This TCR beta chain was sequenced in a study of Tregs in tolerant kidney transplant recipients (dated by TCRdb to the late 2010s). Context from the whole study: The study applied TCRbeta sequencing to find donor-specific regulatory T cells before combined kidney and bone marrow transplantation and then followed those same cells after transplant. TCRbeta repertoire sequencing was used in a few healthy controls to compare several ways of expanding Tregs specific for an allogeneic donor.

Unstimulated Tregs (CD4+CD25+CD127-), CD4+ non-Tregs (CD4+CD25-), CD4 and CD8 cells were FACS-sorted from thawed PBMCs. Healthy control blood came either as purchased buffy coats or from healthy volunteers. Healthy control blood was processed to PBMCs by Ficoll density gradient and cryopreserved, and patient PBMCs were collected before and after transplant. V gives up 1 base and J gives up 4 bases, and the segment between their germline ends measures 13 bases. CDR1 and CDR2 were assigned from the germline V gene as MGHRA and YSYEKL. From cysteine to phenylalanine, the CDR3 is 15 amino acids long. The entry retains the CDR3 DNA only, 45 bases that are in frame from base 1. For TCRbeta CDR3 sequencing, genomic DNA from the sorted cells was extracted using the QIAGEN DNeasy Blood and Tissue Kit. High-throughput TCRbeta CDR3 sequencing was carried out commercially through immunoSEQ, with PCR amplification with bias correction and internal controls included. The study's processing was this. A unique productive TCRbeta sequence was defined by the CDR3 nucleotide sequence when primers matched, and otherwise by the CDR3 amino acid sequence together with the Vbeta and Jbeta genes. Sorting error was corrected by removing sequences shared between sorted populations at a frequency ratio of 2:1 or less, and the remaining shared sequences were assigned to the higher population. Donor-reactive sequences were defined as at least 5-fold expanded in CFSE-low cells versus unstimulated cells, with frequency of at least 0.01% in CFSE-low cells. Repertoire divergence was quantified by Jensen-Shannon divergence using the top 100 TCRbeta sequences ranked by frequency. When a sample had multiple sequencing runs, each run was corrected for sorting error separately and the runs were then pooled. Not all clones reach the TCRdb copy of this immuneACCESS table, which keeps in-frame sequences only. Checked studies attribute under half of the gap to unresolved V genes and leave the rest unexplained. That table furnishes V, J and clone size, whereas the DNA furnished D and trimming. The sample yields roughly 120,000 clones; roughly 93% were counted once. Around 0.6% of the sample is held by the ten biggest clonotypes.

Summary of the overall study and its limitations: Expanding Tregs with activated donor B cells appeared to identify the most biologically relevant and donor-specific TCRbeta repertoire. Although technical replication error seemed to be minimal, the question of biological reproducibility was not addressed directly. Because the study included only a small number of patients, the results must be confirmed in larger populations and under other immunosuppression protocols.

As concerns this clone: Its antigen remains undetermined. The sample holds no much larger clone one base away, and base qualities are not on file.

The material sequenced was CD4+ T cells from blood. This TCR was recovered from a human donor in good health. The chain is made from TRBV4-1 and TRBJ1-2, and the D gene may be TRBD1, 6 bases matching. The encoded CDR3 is CASSQVARGSYGYTF. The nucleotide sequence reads TGCGCCAGCAGCCAAGTGGCCAGGGGCAGCTATGGCTACACCTTC.